This entry features one T cell receptor beta chain sequence. The antigen is not known. Each CDR3 protein is one row after TCRdb ran MiXCR on the RT-PCR reads. The repertoire includes approximately 520,000 distinct CDR3 sequences, about 17% of them detected once, and less than 4% sits in the top ten. Looked up from germline, CDR1 is MNHNY and CDR2 is SVGAGI (reference sequence). Between the trimmed V and J ends, which lost 8 bases and 2 bases, there was a span of 12 bases. The CDR3 runs to 13 residues. The data were taken from a study of response to subunit inactivated influenza vaccine. Findings and caveats of the study: Only a handful of new T cells, the authors suggested, are recruited with each seasonal influenza vaccination.

Source: CD4+ T cells sorted from PBMCs, taken less than 25 months after vaccination. The receptor was derived from a man aged 45 to 75 who received an inactivated influenza vaccine. The chain carries TRBV6-6 and TRBJ1-1, with a tentative D call TRBD1 (6 bases). The CDR3 DNA follows: TGTGCCAGCCACTTCAGGGGTAACACTGAAGCTTTCTTT. Its translation is CASHFRGNTEAFF.